The entry below gives a single T cell receptor (beta chain) sequence along with its context. This CDR3 comprises 17 residues. V was trimmed by 0 bases and J by 0 bases, leaving 9 bases between them. CDR1 and CDR2 from the germline V gene are KGHSH and LQKENI. The data are from a study of shared clonotypes between healthy human individuals. The method was immunoSEQ multiplex PCR; TCRdb's version includes in-frame clones alone and lacks a portion of them. This table holds approximately 2.5 million clones, over 85% found once. The sequence came from a man younger than 35 in good health. Some clones in this sample may be carry-over from other donors' samples. Sequencing was carried out using naive CD4+ T cells from PBMCs. Subset denoted: CD45RA+ positively selected. This chain uses TRBV18 with TRBJ2-6, with no clear D. This CDR3 is CASSPPVQASGANVLTF. CDR3 nucleotide sequence: TGTGCCAGCTCACCACCCGTCCAGGCCTCTGGGGCCAACGTCCTGACTTTC.